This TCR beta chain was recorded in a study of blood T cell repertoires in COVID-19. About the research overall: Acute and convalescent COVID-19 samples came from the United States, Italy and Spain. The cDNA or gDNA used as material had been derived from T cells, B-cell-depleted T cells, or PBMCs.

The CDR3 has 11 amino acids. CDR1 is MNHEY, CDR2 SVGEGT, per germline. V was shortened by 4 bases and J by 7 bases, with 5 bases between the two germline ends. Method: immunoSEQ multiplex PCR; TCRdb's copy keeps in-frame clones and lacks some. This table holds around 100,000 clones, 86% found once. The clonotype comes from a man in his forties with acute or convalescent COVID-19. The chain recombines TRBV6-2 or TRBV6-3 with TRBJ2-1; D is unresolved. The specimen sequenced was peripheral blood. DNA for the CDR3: TGTGCCAGCAGTTCCGGTAATGAGCAGTTCTTC. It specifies CASSSGNEQFF.